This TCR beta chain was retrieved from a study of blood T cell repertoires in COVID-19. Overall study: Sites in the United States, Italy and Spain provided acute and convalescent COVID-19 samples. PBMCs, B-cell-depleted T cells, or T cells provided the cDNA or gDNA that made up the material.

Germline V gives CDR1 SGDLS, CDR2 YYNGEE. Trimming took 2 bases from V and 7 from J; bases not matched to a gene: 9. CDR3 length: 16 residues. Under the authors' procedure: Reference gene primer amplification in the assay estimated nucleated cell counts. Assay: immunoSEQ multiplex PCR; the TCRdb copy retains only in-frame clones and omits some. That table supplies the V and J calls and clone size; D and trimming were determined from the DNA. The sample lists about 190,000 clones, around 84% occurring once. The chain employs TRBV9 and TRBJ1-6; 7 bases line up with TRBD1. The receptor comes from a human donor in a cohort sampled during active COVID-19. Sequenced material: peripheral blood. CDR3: CASSVDRDATNSPLHF. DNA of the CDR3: TGTGCCAGCAGCGTCGACAGGGACGCGACAAATTCACCCCTCCACTTT.